These 30 T cell receptor beta chains originate from one sample sequenced in a study of CXCR3-negative and CXCR3-positive naive CD8 T cells. All TRB cDNA libraries came from 5' RACE performed with UMI labels. Using the 5' RACE reads, TCRdb records one entry per CDR3 protein without DNA. The sample spans tens of thousands of distinct CDR3 sequences; the ten largest clones claim roughly 20%. The sample comprised memory CD8+ T cells from blood. Receptors were obtained from a human donor in good health. Some clones in this sample may be carry-over from other donors' samples.

This sequence joins TRBV20-1 and TRBJ2-5. Germline CDR1 reads DFQATT; CDR2 reads SNEGSKA (reference sequence). The CDR3 is 16 amino acids. The CDR3 reads CSARDLLAVEQETQYF.

This clonotype is called medium-sized based on its frequency. This chain joins TRBV5-6 and TRBJ1-1. The length of the CDR3 is 12 residues. Germline V gives CDR1 SGHDT, CDR2 YYEEEE. CDR3 in amino acids: CASSFGDLEAFF.

This chain joins TRBV7-9 and TRBJ2-5. The CDR3 has 16 residues. Germline V gene sequence: CDR1 SEHNR, CDR2 FQNEAQ (reference sequence). The CDR3 here is CASSLLAQRTQETQYF. Complete variable domain (other parts from reference TRBV7-9 and TRBJ2-5): DTGVSQNPRHKITKRGQNVTFRCDPISEHNRLYWYRQTLGQGPEFLTYFQNEAQLEKSRLLSDRFSAERPKGSFSTLEIQRTEQGDSAMYLCASSLLAQRTQETQYFGPGTRLLVL.

The CDR3 is CSARVTSGAYNEQFF. J is TRBJ2-1 and V is TRBV20-1; there is no DNA to check the TCRdb D call of TRBD2. Germline CDR1 reads DFQATT; CDR2 reads SNEGSKA (reference sequence). This CDR3 is built from 15 residues.

The gene calls are TRBV20-1 and TRBJ2-7; with no DNA, the TCRdb D assignment of TRBD1 cannot be verified. Germline values: CDR1 DFQATT, CDR2 SNEGSKA (reference sequence). The CDR3 is made up of 13 amino acids. This chain's CDR3 is CSAPPGETYEQYF.

V is TRBV5-1 and J is TRBJ2-2. Looked up from germline, CDR1 is SGHRS and CDR2 is YFSETQ. CDR3 size: 13 residues. CDR3 amino acids: CASSLIFGGELFF.

The chain uses TRBV20-1 and TRBJ2-1. Germline CDR1 reads DFQATT; CDR2 reads SNEGSKA (reference sequence). The CDR3 consists of 12 residues. The CDR3 region is CSARLLYNEQFF.

J is TRBJ2-7 and V is TRBV6-6. Germline loops: CDR1 MNHNY, CDR2 SVGAGI (reference sequence). The CDR3 runs to 13 residues. The CDR3 spells CASSYQVSYEQYF.

The chain links TRBV7-6 to TRBJ2-7. CDR1 is SGHVS, CDR2 FNYEAQ, per germline. CDR3 length: 12 amino acids. CDR3 amino acids: CASSSWTYEQYF.

The chain is built from TRBV15 and TRBJ1-1; TCRdb selects TRBD1, and the lack of DNA leaves this call unchecked. This CDR3 has 13 amino acids. CDR1 is LNHNV, CDR2 YYDKDF, per germline (reference sequence). CDR3 loop: CATSRGGDTEAFF.

The chain carries TRBV25-1 and TRBJ2-6; TCRdb picks TRBD1, but there is no DNA to check that call. Germline V gives CDR1 MGHDK, CDR2 SYGVNS. The CDR3 sequence is 15 residues long. CDR3 amino acids: CASSQGNSGANVLTF. Using reference TRBV25-1 and TRBJ2-6 for the parts outside the CDR3, the full variable domain is EADIYQTPRYLVIGTGKKITLECSQTMGHDKMYWYQQDPGMELHLIHYSYGVNSTEKGDLSSESTVSRIRTEHFPLTLESARPSHTSQYLCASSQGNSGANVLTFGAGSRLTVL.

V is TRBV7-9 and J is TRBJ2-7; TCRdb designates TRBD1, a call that cannot be tested without DNA. CDR1 is SEHNR, CDR2 FQNEAQ, per germline (reference sequence). The CDR3 consists of 14 residues. The CDR3 region is CASSLEGGGYEQYF.

The rearrangement joins TRBV10-1 to TRBJ1-1; checking the TCRdb D call of TRBD1 is not possible without DNA. Germline CDR1 is WNHNN and CDR2 is SYGVQD (reference sequence). The CDR3 has 14 amino acids. The CDR3 is CASSAGHENTEAFF.

The chain carries TRBV29-1 and TRBJ2-7. Germline CDR1 SQVTM, CDR2 ANQGSEA. The CDR3 sequence is 13 residues long. The CDR3 spells CSVEGGIRAEQYF.

The chain employs TRBV20-1 and TRBJ2-7; TCRdb indicates TRBD1, and absent DNA this call remains unverified. This CDR3 has 13 residues. Germline assignment: CDR1 DFQATT and CDR2 SNEGSKA (reference sequence). This CDR3 is CSARGGHDYEQYF.

V gene TRBV12-3 or TRBV12-4 combines with J gene TRBJ2-6; no DNA is available, so the TRBD2 call from TCRdb remains unchecked. The CDR3 spans 16 residues. The CDR3 spells CASSLLEGTGANVLTF.

The chain employs TRBV12-3 or TRBV12-4 and TRBJ2-7. The CDR3 totals 12 residues. CDR3 amino acids: CASSTDGYEQYF.

Its frequency marks this clonotype as medium-sized. CDR3 sequence reads: CASSQEVGGQPQHF. The V gene is TRBV4-1, the J gene TRBJ1-5; TCRdb gives TRBD1 as the D gene, but with no DNA this cannot be confirmed. Germline V lookup: CDR1 MGHRA, CDR2 YSYEKL. This CDR3 spans 14 amino acids.

The chain has TRBV10-3 and TRBJ2-1; lacking DNA, the TRBD1 call made by TCRdb goes unchecked. This CDR3 region has 16 residues. Germline values: CDR1 ENHRY, CDR2 SYGVKD. The CDR3 reads CAISESGDRPYNEQFF.

This sequence joins TRBV29-1 and TRBJ2-7; TCRdb calls TRBD1, which cannot be checked without DNA. Germline V lookup: CDR1 SQVTM, CDR2 ANQGSEA. This CDR3 spans 14 amino acids. This CDR3 is CSVGAGQGAWEQYF.

The chain has TRBV4-2 and TRBJ2-6; TCRdb's assignment of TRBD1 cannot be checked, as there is no DNA. Per the germline V gene, CDR1 is LGHNA and CDR2 is YNFKEQ. The length of the CDR3 is 16 residues. This CDR3 is CASSPTRGTGANVLTF.

This sequence joins TRBV20-1 and TRBJ1-1; there is no DNA to check the TCRdb D call of TRBD1. Per the germline V gene, CDR1 is DFQATT and CDR2 is SNEGSKA (reference sequence). The length of the CDR3 is 13 residues. The CDR3 is CRGQGALNTEAFF.

The chain couples TRBV29-1 to TRBJ1-2; TCRdb gives TRBD1 as the D gene, but with no DNA this cannot be confirmed. The CDR3 spans 15 residues. CDR1 and CDR2 (germline): SQVTM, ANQGSEA. The CDR3 reads CSVEGGFRQGGGYTF.

CDR3: CSAQPGGSLENSPLHF. The rearrangement uses TRBV20-1 and TRBJ1-6. The CDR3 runs 16 residues. The V gene's germline CDR1 is DFQATT and CDR2 SNEGSKA (reference sequence).

The chain has TRBV21-1 and TRBJ2-2. TRBV21-1 is a documented pseudogene. CDR3 length: 18 amino acids. CDR3 region: CASSCVQRGYANTGELFF.

This chain joins TRBV6-2 or TRBV6-3 and TRBJ2-1. CDR1 and CDR2 (germline): MNHEY, SVGEGT. The CDR3 spans 13 residues. CDR3 sequence reads: CASSSDIHNEQFF.

The chain employs TRBV19 and TRBJ2-1; without DNA, the TCRdb call of TRBD1 cannot be checked. Germline V CDR1 and CDR2: LNHDA, SQIVND (reference sequence). CDR3 length: 17 amino acids. The CDR3 is CASSIKGTGSSYNEQFF.

The chain links TRBV7-3 to TRBJ1-2; TCRdb calls TRBD1, which cannot be checked without DNA. CDR3 length equals 13 residues. Germline lookup yields CDR1 SGHTA and CDR2 FQGTGA. The CDR3 sequence is CASSPGQGSGYTF. Full variable domain (remainder filled in from reference TRBV7-3 and TRBJ1-2): GAGVSQTPSNKVTEKGKYVELRCDPISGHTALYWYRQSLGQGPEFLIYFQGTGAADDSGLPNDRFFAVRPEGSVSTLKIQRTERGDSAVYLCASSPGQGSGYTFGSGTRLTVV.

This chain links TRBV20-1 with TRBJ2-1; checking the TCRdb D call of TRBD2 is not possible without DNA. CDR3 length: 12 residues. In germline, CDR1 is DFQATT, CDR2 SNEGSKA (reference sequence). Here the CDR3 reads CSARRRETEQFF.

The chain links TRBV7-3 to TRBJ2-1; TCRdb's D gene call, TRBD2, goes unchecked for lack of DNA. The CDR3 is made up of 15 amino acids. Germline lookup yields CDR1 SGHTA and CDR2 FQGTGA. The CDR3: CASSLTGPSYNEQFF.